The present T cell receptor beta chain was sequenced within a study of identical twins. For this clonotype: Its target is not known.

cDNA carried unique molecular identifiers, and a universal primer site was added by template switching. Via MiXCR, TCRdb re-called the 5' RACE reads, giving one row per CDR3 protein. The sample includes hundreds of thousands of distinct CDR3 sequences, under 9% seen only once; the top ten take roughly 0.9%. The ends were cut back, 8 bases at V and 5 bases at J, with 16 bases in the middle. CDR3 size: 14 residues. Germline CDR1 MNHEY, CDR2 SMNVEV (reference sequence). Study results and caveats: Among monozygotic twins, out-of-frame TCR alpha sharing exceeded what models predicted. In drawing conclusions, the study used cross-sectional statistical analysis and did not follow the same donors.

These data were also reused for a study on yellow fever vaccine responses in identical twins. That work states: Reportedly, the response of twins' T cells to the vaccine seemed partly convergent, partly personalized.

Sequencing input: PBMCs. J is TRBJ2-1 and V is TRBV27, with D perhaps matching TRBD1 (5 bases). This sequence was found in a young woman in good health. In nucleotides, the CDR3 is TGTGCCAGCCGAGTAGGGGATAACCACAATGAGCAGTTCTTC. Amino acid sequence: CASRVGDNHNEQFF.